This entry concerns a single T cell receptor (beta chain). Its target is not known. The CDR3 spans 17 residues. Germline trimming cut 5 bases from V and 0 bases from J; bases unmatched to any gene: 9. CDR1 and CDR2 from the germline V gene are DFQATT and SNEGSKA (reference sequence). The data originate from a study of CD8 T cells in ankylosing spondylitis. Study-level results: Earlier literature documents some of the motif variants in reactive arthritis synovial fluid and blood. Ankylosing spondylitis blood appeared to carry a characteristic TCR beta motif of several highly homologous variants.

The TCR beta libraries were generated through quantitative 5'-RACE incorporating molecular barcodes. MiXCR, run by TCRdb on the 5' RACE reads, gives a single entry per CDR3 protein. Of fewer than 650,000 distinct CDR3 sequences listed, 9.5% to 15% were seen once; the top ten hold about 6.8%. Material: blood, either unsorted or a sorted T cell fraction (not recorded which). The receptor was isolated from a male donor with ankylosing spondylitis. The chain carries TRBV20-1 and TRBJ2-1; 11 bases map to TRBD2. The CDR3 reads CSASPLLAGASYNEQFF. Written as DNA, the CDR3 is TGCAGTGCTTCCCCCCTACTAGCGGGAGCCTCCTACAATGAGCAGTTCTTC.